Listed below are T cell receptor beta chains from one sample, sequenced in a study of T cell changes during pregnancy in multiple sclerosis. The data were produced by immunoSEQ multiplex PCR, yet TCRdb's version contains in-frame clones alone and is incomplete. The profile covers 35,000 to 55,000 clones, with roughly 90% appearing a single time and 0.7% taken by the ten largest. Sequencing used CD4+ T cells from peripheral blood mononuclear cells, obtained before pregnancy. The source of these receptors is a female donor with multiple sclerosis, enrolled in a pregnancy study. The CDR3 runs from the conserved cysteine through the conserved F or W. D genes are given only for firm matches. Size is omitted from some rows. Given values are once, few, many or a class for expanded clones.

d_gene,abundance,j_gene,v_gene,CDR3nt,CDR3aa
-,-,TRBJ1-2,TRBV6-5,TGTGCCAGCAGTTACTCGAGTACCTATGGCTACACCTTC,CASSYSSTYGYTF
-,-,TRBJ1-1,TRBV19,TGTGCCAGTAGTATTCAGGGTACAGCTTTCTTT,CASSIQGTAFF
-,-,TRBJ1-4,TRBV4-1,TGCGCCAGCGGATTTAGACAGATCAATGAAAAACTGTTTTTT,CASGFRQINEKLFF
-,-,TRBJ2-1,TRBV7-2,TGTGCCAGCAGCCCAGGGCAGTTGGAGCAGTTCTTC,CASSPGQLEQFF
TRBD2,-,TRBJ2-3,TRBV20-1,TGCAGTGCTAGGAGTCTAGCGGAGGGTTCTTTT,CSARSLAEGSF
TRBD2,-,TRBJ2-1,TRBV6-1,TGTGCCAGCAGTGAAACTAGCGGGAGATCTAATGAGCAGTTCTTC,CASSETSGRSNEQFF
-,-,TRBJ1-4,TRBV10-3,TGTGCCATCAGTGAGTCGGCAGATTCGGGGAAAAAACTGTTTTTT,CAISESADSGKKLFF
TRBD1,-,TRBJ2-7,TRBV5-1,TGCGCCAGCAGCTTGTATTGGGACAGGGCCTACGAGCAGTACTTC,CASSLYWDRAYEQYF
TRBD1,-,TRBJ1-2,TRBV5-4,TGTGCCAGCAGCTCGCCATGGGACAGGGGGCGCAGAAGTCCTGGCTACACCTTC,CASSSPWDRGRRSPGYTF
-,once,TRBJ1-3,TRBV16,TGTGCCAGCAGCCAATCTAGCTCTGGAAACACCATATATTTT,CASSQSSSGNTIYF
TRBD1,-,TRBJ2-7,TRBV27,TGTGCCAGCAGTTTAGGACAGGGTCGAGGCTACGAGCAGTACTTC,CASSLGQGRGYEQYF
-,once,TRBJ2-1,TRBV9,TGTGCCAGCAGCGTAGTAAGCGGAAATGAGCAGTTCTTC,CASSVVSGNEQFF
TRBD1,-,TRBJ1-5,TRBV19,TGTGCCAGTAGTTACAGGGGGCGGCCTGATCAGCCCCAGCATTTT,CASSYRGRPDQPQHF
-,-,TRBJ1-1,TRBV5-1,TGCGCCAGCAGCTTGCAGGGGTCTCAGAACACTGAAGCTTTCTTT,CASSLQGSQNTEAFF
-,-,TRBJ2-7,TRBV7-9,TGTGCCAGCAGCTTAGAGGGGAAAGGTGGTGCGTACTTC,CASSLEGKGGAYF
-,few,TRBJ1-6,TRBV5-4,TGTGCCAGCAGCCCAGGGGTTAGTAATTCACCCCTCCACTTT,CASSPGVSNSPLHF
TRBD2,-,TRBJ2-7,TRBV5-8,TGTGCCAGCAGCTCCGGGACTAGCGGGGGATCATACGAGCAGTACTTC,CASSSGTSGGSYEQYF
TRBD1,-,TRBJ2-2,TRBV5-1,TGCGCCAGCAGCCCAACAGGGGAAGTCGCCGGGGAGCTGTTTTTT,CASSPTGEVAGELFF
TRBD2,-,TRBJ2-1,TRBV4-1,TGCGCCAGCAGCCAAGAAGGCGGGAGAACCCACAATGAGCAGTTCTTC,CASSQEGGRTHNEQFF
TRBD1,-,TRBJ2-6,TRBV7-2,TGTGCCAGCAGCTCCTCAGGGGGCGCTGGGGCCAACGTCCTGACTTTC,CASSSSGGAGANVLTF
-,few,TRBJ1-1,TRBV19,TGTGCCAGTAGTTCCGACAGGACCTACACTGAAGCTTTCTTT,CASSSDRTYTEAFF
-,-,TRBJ2-2,TRBV5-1,TGCGCCAGCAGCCTCTTAGCCGGGGAGCTGTTTTTT,CASSLLAGELFF
TRBD1,-,TRBJ1-2,TRBV7-2,TGTGCCAGCAGCCCGGACAGGGTGTATGGCTACACCTTC,CASSPDRVYGYTF
-,-,TRBJ1-6,TRBV7-9,TGTGCCAGCAGCTTAATGACAGAGAATTCACCCCTCCACTTT,CASSLMTENSPLHF
TRBD1,-,TRBJ1-2,TRBV7-2,TGTGCCAGCAGCTTAGCTCCAGACAGGGCGGATGGCTACACCTTC,CASSLAPDRADGYTF
TRBD2,-,TRBJ2-7,TRBV5-1,TGCGCCAGCAGCTTGGGTCCCTTGGCGGGGGGAGTCGAGCAGTACTTC,CASSLGPLAGGVEQYF
-,-,TRBJ2-3,TRBV15,TGTGCCACCAGCAGGGGGGGTAGCACAGATACGCAGTATTTT,CATSRGGSTDTQYF
-,-,TRBJ1-5,TRBV6-1,TGTGCCAGCAGTTCAGCAGGGTGGGATCAGCCCCAGCATTTT,CASSSAGWDQPQHF
-,-,TRBJ2-5,TRBV20-1,TGCAGTGTGGACATCCAAGAGACCCAGTACTTC,CSVDIQETQYF
TRBD1,few,TRBJ1-2,TRBV18,TGTGCCAGCTCACCTATAGACAGGGTAGATGGCTACACCTTC,CASSPIDRVDGYTF